This TCR beta chain is drawn from a study of blood T cells in healthy people across ages. For the second PCR, which ran for about 6 to 11 cycles, a sample-barcoded 5' primer and a J-beta primer mix were used. TCRdb passed the 5' RACE reads through MiXCR, listing each CDR3 protein once. The table lists approximately 1.5 million distinct CDR3 sequences, about 31% of them singletons. The ends lost 7 bases at V and 6 bases at J; junction bases unmatched: 6. There are 14 residues in the CDR3. Germline V lookup: CDR1 MNHNS, CDR2 SASEGT. Of note for this clonotype: What it binds is not known.

Study outcomes and limitations: Estimates based on one million T cells were treated as lower bounds.

This TCR came from a woman in her thirties in good health. The sample comprised blood. The rearrangement joins TRBV6-1 to TRBJ2-7; 13 bases line up with TRBD2. CDR3 protein: CASTRLAGGGEQYF. DNA for the CDR3: TGTGCCAGCACCAGACTAGCGGGAGGTGGCGAGCAGTACTTC.